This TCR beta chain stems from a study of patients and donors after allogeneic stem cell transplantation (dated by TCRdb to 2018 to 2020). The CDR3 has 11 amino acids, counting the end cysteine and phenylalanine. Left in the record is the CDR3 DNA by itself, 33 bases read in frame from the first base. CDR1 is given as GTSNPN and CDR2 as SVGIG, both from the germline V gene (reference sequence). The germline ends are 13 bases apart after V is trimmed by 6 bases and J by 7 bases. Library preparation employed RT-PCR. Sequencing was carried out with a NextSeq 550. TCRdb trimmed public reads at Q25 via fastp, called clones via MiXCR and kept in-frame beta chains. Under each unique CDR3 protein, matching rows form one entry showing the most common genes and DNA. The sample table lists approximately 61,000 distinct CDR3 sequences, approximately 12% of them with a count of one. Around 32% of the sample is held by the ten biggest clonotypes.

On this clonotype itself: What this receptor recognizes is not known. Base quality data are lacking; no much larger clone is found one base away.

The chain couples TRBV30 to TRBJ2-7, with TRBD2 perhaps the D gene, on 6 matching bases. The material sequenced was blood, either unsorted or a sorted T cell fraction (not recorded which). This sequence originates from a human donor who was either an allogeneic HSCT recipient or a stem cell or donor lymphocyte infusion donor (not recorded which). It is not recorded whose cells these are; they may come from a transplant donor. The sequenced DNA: TGTGCCTGCCTCGAGACTAGGGAGCAGTACTTC. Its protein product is CACLETREQYF.